This entry lists 13 T cell receptor beta chains sequenced from one sample in a study of memory CD4+ T cells and cytomegalovirus serostatus. Here immunoSEQ multiplex PCR was the method, and the copy in TCRdb shows in-frame clones only, minus some. The sample shows tens of thousands of clones, about four fifths of them seen only once. The sort gate was single viable CD3+CD4+CD8-CD45RO+ cells for memory CD4+ T cells. The sequenced material came from memory CD4+ T cells from blood. The receptors originated from an adult in good health and CMV-seronegative.

V is TRBV10-2 and J is TRBJ1-1, with TRBD1 identical over 8 bases. V was pared by 6 bases and J by 5 bases, with 5 bases of the junction left unmatched. There are 13 residues in the CDR3. Germline assignment: CDR1 WSHSY and CDR2 SAAADI. The DNA of the CDR3 is TGCGCCAGCAGGGGCAGGGGGCAGACTGAAGCTTTCTTT. Protein: CASRGRGQTEAFF.

This chain uses TRBV7-2 with TRBJ1-1; 8 bases are shared with TRBD1. The CDR3 length is 14 residues. CDR1 SGHTA and CDR2 FQGNSA come from the germline V gene. V lost 5 bases and J lost 3; bases outside the gene matches: 5. The DNA of the CDR3 is TGTGCCAGCAGCCTCACAGGGGGAGACACTGAAGCTTTCTTT. Protein: CASSLTGGDTEAFF.

This sequence joins TRBV5-5 and TRBJ1-5; TRBD1 aligns across 7 bases. Per germline, CDR1 SGHKS and CDR2 YYEKEE (reference sequence). V lost 2 bases to trimming and J lost 3 bases; unmatched junction nucleotides: 5. The CDR3 totals 15 residues. The CDR3 DNA is TGTGCCAGCAGCTTAGTCGGGACAGACAATCAGCCCCAGCATTTT. Amino acid sequence: CASSLVGTDNQPQHF.

The chain couples TRBV13 to TRBJ2-2; the D is unclear. The ends were cut back, 4 bases at V and 2 bases at J, with 5 bases in the middle. Per germline, CDR1 PRHDT and CDR2 FYEKMQ (reference sequence). The CDR3 runs 13 residues. The CDR3 region is CASSSRNTGELFF. DNA of the CDR3: TGTGCCAGCAGCTCCAGAAACACCGGGGAGCTGTTTTTT.

The V call is TRBV6-6, the J call TRBJ1-1; D remains ambiguous. Trimming shortened V by 8 bases and J by 4 bases, and 23 bases separated the two germline ends. This CDR3 comprises 16 residues. Per the germline V gene, CDR1 is MNHNY and CDR2 is SVGAGI (reference sequence). CDR3 sequence (DNA): TGTGCCAGCCTGGACGGCGTGCGCGGGATTCGCACTGAAGCTTTCTTT. Translating it yields CASLDGVRGIRTEAFF.

V and J are TRBV5-1 and TRBJ2-2, with no clear D. This CDR3 region has 12 residues. In germline, CDR1 is SGHRS, CDR2 YFSETQ. The V gene lost 4 bases and the J gene lost 2 bases, with 3 bases spanning the gap. The CDR3 DNA reads TGCGCCAGCAGCAATAACACCGGGGAGCTGTTTTTT. Amino acids: CASSNNTGELFF. The full variable domain, rest sourced from reference TRBV5-1 and TRBJ2-2, is KAGVTQTPRYLIKTRGQQVTLSCSPISGHRSVSWYQQTPGQGLQFLFEYFSETQRNKGNFPGRFSGRQFSNSRSEMNVSTLELGDSALYLCASSNNTGELFFGEGSRLTVL.

The chain employs TRBV2 and TRBJ2-5; TRBD2 might be the D (5 bases). Trimming shortened V by 5 bases and J by 9 bases, and 10 bases separated the two germline ends. CDR3 size: 11 residues. Germline V gene sequence: CDR1 SNHLY, CDR2 FYNNEI. DNA of the CDR3: TGTGCCAGCAGTTGGGCGGAGGCCCAGTACTTC. Its protein is CASSWAEAQYF.

This clone has a handful of counts. The chain employs TRBV11-2 and TRBJ1-2, with D hard to call. CDR3 length equals 12 residues. V was trimmed by 5 bases and J by 4 bases, leaving 8 bases between them. Per germline, CDR1 SGHAT and CDR2 FQNNGV. As DNA, the CDR3 is TGTGCCAGCAGCCCTCGCCGCTATGGCTACACCTTC. Translated: CASSPRRYGYTF.

The rearrangement links TRBV2 to TRBJ2-5, with no clear D. This CDR3 is 12 amino acids long. In germline, CDR1 is SNHLY, CDR2 FYNNEI. Trimming pared 5 bases from V and 4 bases from J, leaving 8 bases between. This CDR3 reads CASSLGVETQYF. CDR3 nucleotides: TGTGCCAGCAGTCTGGGCGTAGAGACCCAGTACTTC.

This clone has a handful of counts. This rearrangement joins TRBV2 to TRBJ1-2; 7 bases line up with TRBD1. V lost 10 bases to trimming and J lost 4 bases; unmatched junction nucleotides: 12. Looked up from germline, CDR1 is SNHLY and CDR2 is FYNNEI. This CDR3 spans 14 amino acids. The CDR3 DNA reads as TGTGCCACCGTCCCGGGACAGATCTCCTATGGCTACACCTTC. Its translation: CATVPGQISYGYTF.

The chain links TRBV7-2 to TRBJ1-6; D call uncertain. V was shortened by 1 base and J by 10 bases, with 14 bases between the two germline ends. CDR3 size: 15 residues. Germline V lookup: CDR1 SGHTA, CDR2 FQGNSA. As DNA, the CDR3 is TGTGCCAGCAGCTTAGATATATCGGCCGGCTCACCCCTCCACTTT. Its protein product is CASSLDISAGSPLHF.

The chain links TRBV11-2 to TRBJ2-5; 8 bases agree with TRBD2. After removal of 7 bases from V and 2 bases from J, the junction contained 12 bases not matched to a gene. Germline V lookup: CDR1 SGHAT, CDR2 FQNNGV. This CDR3 is 16 amino acids long. This CDR3 is CASTRGVAGRQETQYF. Here the CDR3 DNA reads TGTGCCAGCACCAGGGGAGTAGCGGGGCGACAAGAGACCCAGTACTTC.

This clone was seen a single time. V gene TRBV5-1 combines with J gene TRBJ1-2, with 10 bases aligning to TRBD1. After removal of 8 bases from V and 7 bases from J, the junction contained 17 bases not matched to a gene. Germline-derived CDR1 and CDR2 are SGHRS and YFSETQ. CDR3 length: 16 residues. CDR3 amino acids: CASTKTGGVSPRGYTF. DNA of the CDR3: TGCGCCAGTACTAAGACAGGGGGCGTAAGCCCCCGTGGCTACACCTTC.